Listed below are T cell receptor beta chains from one sample, sequenced in a study of blood T cell repertoires in COVID-19. Clones were sequenced by immunoSEQ multiplex PCR, and TCRdb holds only the in-frame ones, with some missing. Among fewer than 200,000 clones listed, 78% were seen once. The sequenced sample consisted of PBMCs or T cells enriched from blood (not recorded which). The receptor set was obtained from a woman aged 45 to 65 who had recovered from COVID-19. CDR3s include the opening cysteine and the closing phenylalanine or tryptophan. D genes are given only for firm matches. The size of a clone is reported for some rows only, either as once, few or many, or as a class for expanded clones.

v_call	clone_size	cdr3_length	j_call	d_call	cdr3_nt	cdr3_aa
TRBV30	-	13	TRBJ1-3	-	TGTGCCTGGAGCTTCTACTCTGGAAACACCATATATTTT	CAWSFYSGNTIYF
TRBV7-3	-	15	TRBJ2-2	TRBD1	TGTGCCAGCAGCGAGACAGGGGGTCACACCGGGGAGCTGTTTTTT	CASSETGGHTGELFF
TRBV18	-	16	TRBJ2-3	TRBD2	TGTGCCAGCTCACTGACTAGCGTCACTAGCACAGATACGCAGTATTTT	CASSLTSVTSTDTQYF
TRBV13	-	15	TRBJ1-1	-	TGTGCCAGCAGCCTCGGGGGGGGCCGAGACACTGAAGCTTTCTTT	CASSLGGGRDTEAFF
TRBV28	few	15	TRBJ1-6	-	TGTGCCAGCAGTTTAGACAGCCGAGGCATTTCACCCCTCCACTTT	CASSLDSRGISPLHF
TRBV2	few	13	TRBJ2-7	-	TGTGCCAGCAGGGATACAGGTCCCTACGAGCAGTACTTC	CASRDTGPYEQYF
TRBV30	-	17	TRBJ2-2	TRBD2	TGTGCCTGGAGTGTACAAGCGGGAGGGCCTGAGGGAAGAAAGCTGTTTTTT	CAWSVQAGGPEGRKLFF
TRBV30	-	13	TRBJ1-6	-	TGTGCCTGGAGTGTACTAAAAAATTCACCCCTCCACTTT	CAWSVLKNSPLHF
TRBV5-5	once	16	TRBJ1-3	-	TGTGCCAGCAGCTTGGGACAGGAACTCTCTGGAAACACCATATATTTT	CASSLGQELSGNTIYF
TRBV2	-	15	TRBJ2-7	-	TGTGCCAGCAGTGAAATGAATACAGGGAATCACGAGCAGTACTTC	CASSEMNTGNHEQYF